Presented here are 19 T cell receptor beta chains from one specimen sequenced in a study of cytomegalovirus exposure and HLA in healthy donors. Both 60 Vbeta primers and 13 Jbeta primers went into the PCR. Sequencing used immunoSEQ multiplex PCR; TCRdb keeps in-frame clones, though not all of them. The table lists under 110,000 clones, approximately 75% of them singletons. Specimen: PBMCs. Every receptor here comes from a woman in her thirties or forties in good health and CMV-seronegative.

This clone came up a few times. The chain joins TRBV7-9 to TRBJ2-7, with 12 bases matching TRBD2. CDR3 length: 15 residues. Germline CDR1 reads SEHNR; CDR2 reads FQNEAQ (reference sequence). V was pared by 5 bases and J by 2 bases, with 4 bases of the junction left unmatched. Here the CDR3 DNA reads TGTGCCAGCAGCCAAGGACTAGCGGGAACCTACGAGCAGTACTTC. It is translated as CASSQGLAGTYEQYF.

V and J are TRBV28 and TRBJ2-5; a possible D gene is TRBD1 (5 bases). Germline CDR1 is MDHEN and CDR2 is SYDVKM. V shed 4 bases and J shed 3 bases, with 15 bases lying between them. The CDR3 runs 15 residues. CDR3 amino acids: CASSSPLAREETQYF. The CDR3 DNA follows: TGTGCCAGCAGTTCCCCCCTGGCCAGGGAAGAGACCCAGTACTTC. The full variable domain, in which reference TRBV28 and TRBJ2-5 provide the parts outside the CDR3, is DVKVTQSSRYLVKRTGEKVFLECVQDMDHENMFWYRQDPGLGLRLIYFSYDVKMKEKGDIPEGYSVSREKKERFSLILESASTNQTSMYLCASSSPLAREETQYFGPGTRLLVL.

With respect to this clone: No conserved phenylalanine or tryptophan ends this CDR3, so it is likely a read error. This chain uses TRBV18 with TRBJ1-4, with unresolved D. This CDR3 has 15 amino acids. V was cut by 3 bases and J by 2 bases, with 10 bases left in between. Germline V gene data show CDR1 as KGHSH and CDR2 as LQKENI. CDR3 in DNA: TGTGCCAGCTCACCCATTGCCGCCACTAATGAAAAACTGTTTCTT. Protein sequence: CASSPIAATNEKLFL.

The chain combines TRBV18 with TRBJ2-5; the D gene is possibly TRBD2 (6 bases). The J call may not be correct, given that the DNA end is closer to TRBJ2-7. The germline gives CDR1 KGHSH, CDR2 LQKENI. The CDR3 loop spans 14 amino acids. CDR3 amino acids: CASSPNVAGNEQYF. The CDR3 DNA follows: TGTGCCAGCTCACCAAACGTCGCGGGAAACGAGCAGTACTTC.

In nucleotides, the CDR3 is TGTGCCAGCAGCGTACACGACTCCCTCTCCTACGAGCAGTACTTC. Translation: CASSVHDSLSYEQYF. The rearrangement joins TRBV9 to TRBJ2-7; D is unclear. V lost 1 base to trimming and J lost 0 bases, with 11 bases between them. The length of the CDR3 is 15 residues. The germline V gene encodes CDR1 SGDLS and CDR2 YYNGEE.

This chain joins TRBV5-6 and TRBJ2-5, with D perhaps TRBD2 (6 bases). Near its end, the DNA agrees better with TRBJ2-7, so the J call may be wrong. CDR3 size: 15 residues. Germline assignment: CDR1 SGHDT and CDR2 YYEEEE. CDR3 DNA sequence: TGTGCCAGCAGCTTGGTTCTGGGAGGTCTATACGAGCAGTACTTC. This translates into CASSLVLGGLYEQYF.

The chain couples TRBV29-1 to TRBJ2-3; the match to TRBD2 covers 12 bases. The germline gives CDR1 SQVTM, CDR2 ANQGSEA. V gave up 0 bases and J gave up 2 bases; unmatched junction bases: 6. This CDR3 contains 17 residues. CDR3 sequence: CSVEDSTSGRPTDTQYF. The CDR3 DNA reads as TGCAGCGTTGAAGATTCTACTAGCGGGAGGCCCACAGATACGCAGTATTTT.

The chain employs TRBV5-1 and TRBJ2-7, with TRBD2 matching over 7 bases. CDR1 and CDR2 from the germline V gene are SGHRS and YFSETQ. The CDR3 consists of 14 residues. V lost 6 bases, J lost 4 bases, and 10 bases stayed unmatched. CDR3 loop: CASKSGTNHYEQYF. The DNA of the CDR3 is TGCGCCAGCAAGTCCGGGACTAATCATTACGAGCAGTACTTC.

V is TRBV5-1 and J is TRBJ2-3, with D tentatively TRBD1 (5 bases). Germline CDR1 reads SGHRS; CDR2 reads YFSETQ. With 5 bases removed from V and 2 bases from J, the gap between germline ends came to 18 bases. The CDR3 sequence is 16 residues long. CDR3 nucleotide sequence: TGCGCCAGCAGGGACGCGGTAGGACAAATCACAGATACGCAGTATTTT. Protein: CASRDAVGQITDTQYF.

This chain connects TRBV7-9 to TRBJ1-2; TRBD1 aligns across 9 bases. The germline V gene encodes CDR1 SEHNR and CDR2 FQNEAQ (reference sequence). The CDR3 covers 16 residues. With V trimmed by 3 bases and J by 6 bases, 11 bases remained unmatched. The CDR3: CASSFQPGQGNNGYTF. CDR3 sequence (DNA): TGTGCCAGCAGCTTCCAACCGGGACAGGGAAATAATGGCTACACCTTC.

The J gene is TRBJ2-2, the V gene TRBV11-2; 9 positions match TRBD1. Germline CDR1 and CDR2: SGHAT and FQNNGV. The CDR3 has 18 amino acids. V lost 3 bases and J lost 6; bases outside the gene matches: 14. The CDR3 spells CASSFPTRGTGYSGELFF. CDR3 coding DNA: TGTGCCAGCAGCTTCCCAACGAGGGGGACAGGGTATTCCGGGGAGCTGTTTTTT.

This clone occurred a few times. The chain carries TRBV6-5 and TRBJ1-2; D is uncertain. The CDR3 spans 11 residues. V was clipped by 6 bases and J by 10 bases, with 12 bases between them. Germline lookup yields CDR1 MNHEY and CDR2 SVGAGI. The CDR3 DNA follows: TGTGCCAGCAGCTTCGAGGAAATCTACACCTTC. Its protein product is CASSFEEIYTF.

This chain uses TRBV6-1 with TRBJ1-3; D might be TRBD1 (6 bases). CDR1 is MNHNS, CDR2 SASEGT, per germline. The V end was cut by 10 bases, the J end by 0 bases, with 16 bases between. The CDR3 runs 15 residues. The CDR3 loop is CATFPDSSSGNTIYF. CDR3 nucleotide sequence: TGTGCCACATTCCCGGACAGCAGCTCTGGAAACACCATATATTTT.

The V gene is TRBV5-4, the J gene TRBJ2-1, with 11 bases that match TRBD2. After removal of 1 base from V and 7 bases from J, the junction contained 10 bases not matched to a gene. Germline CDR1 reads SGHNT; CDR2 reads YYREEE (reference sequence). The length of the CDR3 is 17 residues. CDR3 protein: CASSLSKLAGVMNEQFF. CDR3 nucleotides: TGTGCCAGCAGCTTGTCCAAACTAGCGGGAGTGATGAATGAGCAGTTCTTC.

V and J are TRBV27 and TRBJ2-1; TRBD1 aligns across 10 bases. Germline CDR1 reads MNHEY; CDR2 reads SMNVEV (reference sequence). The CDR3 extends over 16 amino acids. Trimming took 7 bases from V and 6 from J; bases not matched to a gene: 12. For the CDR3, the DNA is TGTGCCAGCAATAATTTGCCGGGACAGGGGCCCAATGAGCAGTTCTTC. The encoded protein is CASNNLPGQGPNEQFF.

V and J are TRBV11-3 and TRBJ2-2; unclear D gene. Germline CDR1 and CDR2: SGHNT and YENEEA. Trimming stripped 2 bases from V and 6 bases from J, with 4 bases between. CDR3 length: 12 amino acids. CDR3 nucleotides: TGTGCCAGCAGCTTATCGGCCGGGGAGCTGTTTTTT. Translating it yields CASSLSAGELFF.

This clone was recorded once. The rearrangement joins TRBV28 to TRBJ2-1; a weak D match, TRBD1 (7 bases). The CDR3 is made up of 16 amino acids. Trimming shortened V by 7 bases and J by 2 bases, and 18 bases separated the two germline ends. The germline V gene has CDR1 MDHEN and CDR2 SYDVKM. CDR3 in DNA: TGTGCCAGCATCCCTGAGCGCGGGACAGCCTACAATGAGCAGTTCTTC. It translates to CASIPERGTAYNEQFF.

The chain recombines TRBV30 with TRBJ1-6, with D tentatively TRBD1 (5 bases). Germline V lookup: CDR1 GTSNPN, CDR2 SVGIG (reference sequence). CDR3 length equals 12 residues. V lost 5 bases and J lost 14, with 16 bases in between. This chain's CDR3 is CAWGQGSRTLHF. DNA for the CDR3: TGTGCCTGGGGGCAGGGCAGCCGAACCCTCCACTTT.

The J gene is TRBJ1-6, the V gene TRBV27; TRBD1 matches at 9 bases. The length of the CDR3 is 14 residues. The V and J ends lost 5 bases and 8 bases, in that order; junction bases with no gene match: 4. Germline assignment: CDR1 MNHEY and CDR2 SMNVEV (reference sequence). The CDR3 loop is CASSPRTGDSPLHF. For the CDR3, the DNA is TGTGCCAGCAGTCCCCGGACAGGGGATTCACCCCTCCACTTT.